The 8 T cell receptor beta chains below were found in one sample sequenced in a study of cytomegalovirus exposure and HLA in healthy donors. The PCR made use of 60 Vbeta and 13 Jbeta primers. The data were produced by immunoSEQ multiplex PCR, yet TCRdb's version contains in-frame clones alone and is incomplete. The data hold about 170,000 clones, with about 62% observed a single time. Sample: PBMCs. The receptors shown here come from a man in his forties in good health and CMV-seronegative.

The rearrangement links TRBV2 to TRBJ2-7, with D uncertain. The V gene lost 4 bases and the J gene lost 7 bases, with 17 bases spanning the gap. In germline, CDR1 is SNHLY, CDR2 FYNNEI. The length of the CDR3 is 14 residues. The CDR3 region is CASSGSVGLREQYF. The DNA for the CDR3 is TGTGCCAGCAGTGGCTCAGTCGGCTTGAGGGAGCAGTACTTC.

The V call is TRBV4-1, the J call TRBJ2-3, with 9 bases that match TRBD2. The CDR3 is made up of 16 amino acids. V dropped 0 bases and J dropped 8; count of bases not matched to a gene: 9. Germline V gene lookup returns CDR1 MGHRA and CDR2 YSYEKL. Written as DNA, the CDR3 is TGCGCCAGCAGCCAAGAAAGCGGTAGCGGGGGAGGTACGCAGTATTTT. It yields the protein CASSQESGSGGGTQYF.

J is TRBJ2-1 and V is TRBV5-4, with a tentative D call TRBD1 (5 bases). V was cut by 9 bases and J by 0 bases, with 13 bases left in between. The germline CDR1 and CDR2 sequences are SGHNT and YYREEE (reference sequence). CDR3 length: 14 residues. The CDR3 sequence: CAIAPTGSYNEQFF. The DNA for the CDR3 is TGTGCCATCGCCCCCACAGGCTCCTACAATGAGCAGTTCTTC.

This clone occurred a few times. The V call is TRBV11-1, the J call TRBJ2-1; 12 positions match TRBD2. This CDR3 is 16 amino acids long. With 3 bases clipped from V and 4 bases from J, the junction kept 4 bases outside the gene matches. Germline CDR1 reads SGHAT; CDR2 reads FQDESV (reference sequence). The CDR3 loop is CASSFTGTSGYNEQFF. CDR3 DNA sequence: TGTGCCAGCAGCTTCACCGGGACTAGCGGGTACAATGAGCAGTTCTTC.

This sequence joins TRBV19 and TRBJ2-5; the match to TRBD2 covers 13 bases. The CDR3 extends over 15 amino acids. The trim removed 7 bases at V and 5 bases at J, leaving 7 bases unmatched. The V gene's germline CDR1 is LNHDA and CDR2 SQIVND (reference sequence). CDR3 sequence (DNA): TGTGCCAGTAAAAGGACTAGCGGGAGTTGGGAGACCCAGTACTTC. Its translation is CASKRTSGSWETQYF. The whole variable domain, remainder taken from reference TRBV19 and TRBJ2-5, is DGGITQSPKYLFRKEGQNVTLSCEQNLNHDAMYWYRQDPGQGLRLIYYSQIVNDFQKGDIAEGYSVSREKKESFPLTVTSAQKNPTAFYLCASKRTSGSWETQYFGPGTRLLVL.

The CDR3 DNA follows: TGTGCCAGCAGCTTAAGGACTAGCCTCCACGAGCAGTTCTTC. This codes for CASSLRTSLHEQFF. The rearrangement joins TRBV7-3 to TRBJ2-1, with 8 bases lining up with TRBD2. The germline gives CDR1 SGHTA, CDR2 FQGTGA. The CDR3 has 14 residues. The ends lost 1 base at V and 10 bases at J; junction bases unmatched: 6.

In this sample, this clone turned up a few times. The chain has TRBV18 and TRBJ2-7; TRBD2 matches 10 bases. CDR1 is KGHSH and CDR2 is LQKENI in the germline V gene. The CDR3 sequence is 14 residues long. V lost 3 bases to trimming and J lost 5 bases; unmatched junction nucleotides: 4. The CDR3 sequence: CASSPGTSVNEQYF. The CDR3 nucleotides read TGTGCCAGCTCACCCGGGACTAGCGTCAACGAGCAGTACTTC.

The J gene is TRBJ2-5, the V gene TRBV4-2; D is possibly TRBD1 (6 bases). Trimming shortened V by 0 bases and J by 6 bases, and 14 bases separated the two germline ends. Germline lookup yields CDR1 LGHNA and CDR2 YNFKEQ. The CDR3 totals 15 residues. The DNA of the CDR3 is TGTGCCAGCAGCCAAGATTTATCCAGGGGAAAGACCCAGTACTTC. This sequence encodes CASSQDLSRGKTQYF.